This TCR beta chain was sequenced for a study of response to subunit inactivated influenza vaccine. CDR1 is DFQATT, CDR2 SNEGSKA, per germline (reference sequence). The V gene end was trimmed by 0 bases and the J gene end by 4 bases; junction bases not matched to a gene: 12. This CDR3 region has 18 residues. TCRdb analysed the RT-PCR reads with MiXCR anew, one entry per CDR3 protein. The sample includes hundreds of thousands of distinct CDR3 sequences, 15% to 18% of them seen just once. Specimen: PBMCs from blood, collected 11 to 12 days after vaccination. The V gene is TRBV20-1, the J gene TRBJ2-1; 10 nucleotides align to TRBD2. This TCR came from a man aged 50 to 60 who received an inactivated influenza vaccine. The CDR3 spells CSARDQYKSGRGYNEQFF. The DNA for the CDR3 is TGCAGTGCTAGAGACCAATATAAGAGCGGGAGGGGGTACAATGAGCAGTTCTTC.